This T cell receptor beta chain was recovered during a study of shared clonotypes between healthy human individuals. Study conclusions and caveats: In contrast to clonotypes shared by all four donors, non-shared clonotypes had lower generation probabilities.

Unmatched junction bases numbered 17, after V lost 11 bases and J lost 6 bases. The CDR3 has 16 amino acids. Germline V gene data show CDR1 as MDHEN and CDR2 as SYDVKM. Here immunoSEQ multiplex PCR was the method, and the copy in TCRdb shows in-frame clones only, minus some. The table has fewer than 3 million clones, roughly 92% seen once. For this clone: Its antigen is currently unknown.

This sequence originates from a man in his late teens or twenties in good health. Some clones in this sample may be carry-over from other donors' samples. The sequencing sample was made of naive CD4+ T cells from PBMCs. The subset was: CD45RA+ positively selected. V is TRBV28 and J is TRBJ2-1; 9 bases align to TRBD2. In nucleotides, the CDR3 is TGTGCCGGGGCTTCTCGTAGCGGGAGAATGGGCAATGAGCAGTTCTTC. Its translation: CAGASRSGRMGNEQFF.